Listed below are T cell receptor beta chains from one sample, sequenced in a study of blood T cell repertoires in COVID-19. TCRdb's copy holds only in-frame clones and misses some; the assay was immunoSEQ multiplex PCR. This table holds roughly 150,000 clones, 70% to 85% found once. Material: PBMCs or T cells enriched from blood (not recorded which). The source is a woman between 18 and 30 years old who had been exposed to COVID-19. Both conserved end residues are part of each CDR3. The size entry is marked missing in some rows and otherwise reads once, few, many or a size class.

abundance	v_gene	CDR3aa
few	TRBV11-1	CASSPIQGSYNEQFF
-	TRBV19	CASSPRAGANVLTF
-	TRBV9	CASSDRLAASTDTQYF
-	TRBV11-3	CASSLGQPNSPLHF
few	TRBV4-3	CASSQVVAGGQETQYF
-	TRBV11-3	CASSLGRGAETQYF
-	TRBV6-1	CASSDPLGGRVEKLFF
-	TRBV2	CASSLDRPTQPQHF
-	TRBV5-1	CASSLGGLTNSPLHF
-	TRBV15	CATSIGTGRGYGYTF
once	TRBV19	CASTKGLISGYTF
-	TRBV30	CAWSHNRAGQPQHF